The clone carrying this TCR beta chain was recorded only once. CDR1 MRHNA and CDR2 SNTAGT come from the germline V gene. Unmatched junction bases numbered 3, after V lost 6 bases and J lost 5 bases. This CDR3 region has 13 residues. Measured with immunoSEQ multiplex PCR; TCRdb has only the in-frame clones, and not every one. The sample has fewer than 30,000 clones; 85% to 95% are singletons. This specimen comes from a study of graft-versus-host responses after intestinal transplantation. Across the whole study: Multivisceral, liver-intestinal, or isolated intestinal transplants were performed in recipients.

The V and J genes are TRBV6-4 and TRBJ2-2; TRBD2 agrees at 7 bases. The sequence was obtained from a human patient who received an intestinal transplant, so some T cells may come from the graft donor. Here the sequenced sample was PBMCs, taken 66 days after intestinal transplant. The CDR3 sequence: CASSPLATGELFF. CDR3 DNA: TGTGCCAGCAGCCCACTAGCGACCGGGGAGCTGTTTTTT.